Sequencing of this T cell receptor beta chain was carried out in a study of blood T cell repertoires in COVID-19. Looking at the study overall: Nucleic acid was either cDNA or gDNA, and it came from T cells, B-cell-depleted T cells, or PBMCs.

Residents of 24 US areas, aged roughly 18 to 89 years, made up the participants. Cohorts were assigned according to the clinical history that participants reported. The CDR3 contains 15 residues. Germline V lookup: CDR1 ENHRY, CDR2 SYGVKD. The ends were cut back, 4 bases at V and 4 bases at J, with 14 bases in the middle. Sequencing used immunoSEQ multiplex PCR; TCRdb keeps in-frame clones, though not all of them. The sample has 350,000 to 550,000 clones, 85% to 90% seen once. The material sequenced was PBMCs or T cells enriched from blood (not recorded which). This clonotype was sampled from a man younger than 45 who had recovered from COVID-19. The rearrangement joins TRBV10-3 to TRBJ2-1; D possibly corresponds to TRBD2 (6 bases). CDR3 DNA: TGTGCCATCAGTGTGCCGGGACTGGATTACAATGAGCAGTTCTTC. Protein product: CAISVPGLDYNEQFF.